The 4 T cell receptor beta chains reported below all come from one sample, sequenced in a study of breast tumors, draining lymph nodes, adjacent tissues. Breast cancer patients provided tissue from their axillary draining lymph nodes. From the multiplex PCR reads, TCRdb called clonotypes with MiXCR, one entry per CDR3 protein. The sample contains over 150,000 distinct CDR3 sequences, roughly 29% of which appear only once. Sample: axillary lymph node tissue. The receptors derive from a female donor with breast cancer. Some clones in this sample may be carry-over from other donors' samples.

Turning to this clonotype: Possible read error: a much larger clone is one base away. The rearrangement links TRBV6-1 to TRBJ1-2; 7 nucleotides match TRBD1. With 11 bases clipped from V and 4 bases from J, the junction kept 10 bases outside the gene matches. CDR1 is MNHNS and CDR2 is SASEGT in the germline V gene. The CDR3 consists of 13 residues. CDR3 residues: CAGIPTGLYGYTF. In DNA form, the CDR3 reads TGTGCCGGCATACCGACAGGGCTCTATGGCTACACCTTC.

The chain links TRBV9 to TRBJ2-1; tentatively, D is TRBD1 or TRBD2 (5 bases each). Trimming left V 1 base short and J 7 bases short, with 15 bases between. The CDR3 sequence is 15 residues long. Germline-derived CDR1 and CDR2 are SGDLS and YYNGEE. CDR3 amino acids: CASSVSGTPRNEQFF. For the CDR3, the DNA is TGTGCCAGCAGCGTATCCGGGACCCCCAGGAATGAGCAGTTCTTC.

This clonotype was counted many times. The rearrangement links TRBV12-5 to TRBJ2-7, with 9 bases aligning to TRBD1. V lost 4 bases, J lost 2 bases, and 3 bases stayed unmatched. Germline CDR1 and CDR2: LGHNT and FRNRAP. This CDR3 is 14 amino acids long. The CDR3 sequence is CASGSDRGAYEQYF. The CDR3 DNA sequence: TGTGCTAGTGGTTCTGACAGGGGGGCCTACGAGCAGTACTTC.

As to this clonotype: The CDR3 carries no conserved terminal phenylalanine or tryptophan, so it likely arises from a read error. No DNA is shown, since the ends of the CDR3 on it are uncertain; the CDR3 is the one TCRdb lists. The chain employs TRBV7-2 and TRBJ2-7; TRBD2, the D gene given by the table, was not confirmed from the DNA. The germline V gene encodes CDR1 SGHTA and CDR2 FQGNSA. The CDR3 extends over 9 residues, inclusive of both ends. The CDR3 sequence: CASSLERTS.